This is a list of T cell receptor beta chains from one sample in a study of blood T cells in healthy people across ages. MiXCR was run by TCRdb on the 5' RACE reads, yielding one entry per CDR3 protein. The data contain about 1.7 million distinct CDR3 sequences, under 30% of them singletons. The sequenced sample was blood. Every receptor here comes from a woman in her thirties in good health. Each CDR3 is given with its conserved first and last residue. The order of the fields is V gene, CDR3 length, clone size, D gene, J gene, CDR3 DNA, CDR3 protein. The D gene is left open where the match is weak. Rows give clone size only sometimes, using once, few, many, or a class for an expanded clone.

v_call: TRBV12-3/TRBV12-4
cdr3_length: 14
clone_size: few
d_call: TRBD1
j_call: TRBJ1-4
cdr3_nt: TGTGCCAGCAAGCCGGGACAGGGACTTGAAAAACTGTTTTTT
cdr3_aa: CASKPGQGLEKLFF

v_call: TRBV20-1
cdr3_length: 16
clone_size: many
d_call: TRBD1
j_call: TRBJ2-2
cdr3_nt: TGCAGTGCTGGAAAGAACAGGGGGCATAACACCGGGGAGCTGTTTTTT
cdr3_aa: CSAGKNRGHNTGELFF

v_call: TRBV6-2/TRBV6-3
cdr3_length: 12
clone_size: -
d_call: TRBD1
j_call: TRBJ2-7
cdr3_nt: TGTGCCAGTACGGACAGGGCCTACGAGCAGTACTTC
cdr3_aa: CASTDRAYEQYF

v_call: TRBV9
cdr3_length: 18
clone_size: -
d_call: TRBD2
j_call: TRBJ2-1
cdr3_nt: TGTGCCAGCAGCGTAGAAGGGAGGAGTAGCGGGGCCTACAATGAGCAGTTCTTC
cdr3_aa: CASSVEGRSSGAYNEQFF

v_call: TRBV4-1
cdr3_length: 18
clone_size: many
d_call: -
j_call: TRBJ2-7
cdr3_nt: TGCGCCAGCAGCCAAGATCTTCCGGGCAAGACCGTTTACTACGAGCAGTACTTC
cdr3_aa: CASSQDLPGKTVYYEQYF

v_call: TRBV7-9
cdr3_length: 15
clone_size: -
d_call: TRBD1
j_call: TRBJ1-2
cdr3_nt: TGTGCCAGCAGCTTACCCTCAGGGGGCCCCTATGGCTACACCTTC
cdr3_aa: CASSLPSGGPYGYTF

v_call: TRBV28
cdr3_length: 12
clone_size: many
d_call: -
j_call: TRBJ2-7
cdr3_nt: TGTGCCAGCACACTTCGGGGCTACGAGCAGTACTTC
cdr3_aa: CASTLRGYEQYF

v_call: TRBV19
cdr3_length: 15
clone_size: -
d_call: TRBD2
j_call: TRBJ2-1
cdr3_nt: TGTGCCAGTACTGGTAGACTAGCGAACTACAATGAGCAGTTCTTC
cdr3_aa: CASTGRLANYNEQFF

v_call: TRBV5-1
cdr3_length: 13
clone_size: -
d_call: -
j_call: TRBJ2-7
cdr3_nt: TGCGCCCGCAGCTTGGACATGGCCTACGAGCAGTACTTC
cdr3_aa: CARSLDMAYEQYF

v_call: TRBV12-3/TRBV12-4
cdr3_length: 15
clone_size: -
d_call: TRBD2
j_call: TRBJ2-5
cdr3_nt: TGTGCCAGCAGCTTCCAGCGGGGGAGGCAGGAGACCCAGTACTTC
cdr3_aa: CASSFQRGRQETQYF

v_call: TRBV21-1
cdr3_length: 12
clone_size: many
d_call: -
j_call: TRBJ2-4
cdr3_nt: TGTGCCACCAATTCACGGTCTGACATTCAGTACTTC
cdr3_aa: CATNSRSDIQYF

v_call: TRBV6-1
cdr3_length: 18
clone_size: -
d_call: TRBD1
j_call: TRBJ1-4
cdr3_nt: TGTGCCAGCAGTGAGGCCCGGGGACAGAGGTCGGCTAATGAAAAACTGTTTTTT
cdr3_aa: CASSEARGQRSANEKLFF

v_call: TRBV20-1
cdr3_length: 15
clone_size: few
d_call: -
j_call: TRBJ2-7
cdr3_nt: TGCAGTGCTAGAGATTCATCTAGCACCCTATCCGAGCAGTACTTC
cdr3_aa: CSARDSSSTLSEQYF